This T cell receptor beta chain was captured in a study of technical replicates of blood from several donors. This CDR3 contains 18 residues. Germline-derived CDR1 and CDR2 are MGHRA and YSYEKL. V lost 2 bases and J lost 0, with 19 bases in between. Libraries were prepared by immunoSEQ multiplex PCR; TCRdb keeps only in-frame clonotypes and omits some of them. The data show fewer than 90,000 clones, 85% to 95% seen once. Source material: T cells isolated from PBMCs. The V and J genes are TRBV4-1 and TRBJ1-1; D is undetermined. This clonotype originated in a human donor in good health. The CDR3 here is CASSQLPWATPLNTEAFF. The CDR3 DNA reads TGCGCCAGCAGCCAACTCCCTTGGGCTACACCTTTGAACACTGAAGCTTTCTTT.